Ten or more counts support the clone carrying this TCR beta chain. The antigen is undetermined. The sample originates from a study of neurological immune-mediated disorders. Study-wide findings and caveats: None of the CDR3 amino acid sequences of expanded clones recurred across subjects, suggesting private repertoires in all groups.

Template-switch 5'RACE cDNA synthesis added a 10-nucleotide unique molecular identifier. TCRdb passed the 5' RACE reads through MiXCR, listing each CDR3 protein once. The table includes about 17,000 distinct CDR3 sequences, around 3.4% detected once. Sorted libraries were derived from about 1 million CD4+ or CD8+ T cells. The CDR3 has 15 residues. The germline V gene has CDR1 DFQATT and CDR2 SNEGSKA (reference sequence). J lost 3 bases, V lost 3 bases, and 5 bases had no gene match. The clonotype comes from a woman in her thirties or forties in good health. The rearrangement links TRBV20-1 to TRBJ2-1; 10 nucleotides align to TRBD2. Sequencing was carried out using CD8+ T cells from blood. The CDR3 bases are TGCAGTGCTAGCCTAGCGGGAGTCTTCTACAATGAGCAGTTCTTC. Protein sequence: CSASLAGVFYNEQFF.